The 30 T cell receptor beta chains below were found in one sample sequenced in a study of blood T cells in healthy people across ages. Primers used in a second PCR of about 7 to 12 cycles were a sample-barcoded 5' primer and a J-beta primer mix. TCRdb reprocessed the 5' RACE reads via MiXCR and lists one record per CDR3 protein. The table includes hundreds of thousands of distinct CDR3 sequences, about half detected once. Source material: blood. The receptor set was obtained from an older man in good health.

V is TRBV2 and J is TRBJ1-2; D might be TRBD1 (6 bases). Between the trimmed V and J ends, which lost 10 bases and 3 bases, there was a span of 21 bases. Germline CDR1 SNHLY, CDR2 FYNNEI. This CDR3 spans 15 amino acids. In DNA form, the CDR3 reads TGTGCCACCGTACCCCGCGCCAGGGGCGACTATGGCTACACCTTC. This gives the protein CATVPRARGDYGYTF.

In its sample, this clonotype was seen a few times. The V and J genes are TRBV7-2 and TRBJ2-5; 8 bases line up with TRBD1. V was pared by 2 bases and J by 3 bases, with 2 bases of the junction left unmatched. The CDR3 has 14 amino acids. In germline, CDR1 is SGHTA, CDR2 FQGNSA. The CDR3: CASSLQGAKETQYF. In DNA, the CDR3 is TGTGCCAGCAGCTTACAGGGGGCTAAAGAGACCCAGTACTTC.

Note on this clonotype: This may be a read error: a much more frequent sequence differs by one nucleotide. CDR3 bases: TGTGCCAGCCTGCGGGAGTCCAAGGAGACCCAGTACTTC. Translated, it gives CASLRESKETQYF. V usage is TRBV3-1 and J usage is TRBJ2-5; 7 bases are shared with TRBD2. This CDR3 has 13 residues. CDR1 LGHDT and CDR2 YNNKEL come from the germline V gene (reference sequence). After removal of 8 bases from V and 5 bases from J, the junction contained 8 bases not matched to a gene.

This clonotype was seen ten or more times. The chain couples TRBV9 to TRBJ2-1, with 10 bases fitting TRBD2. Per the germline V gene, CDR1 is SGDLS and CDR2 is YYNGEE. V lost 0 bases to trimming and J lost 4 bases; unmatched junction nucleotides: 4. The CDR3 covers 16 residues. The CDR3 is CASSVDPSGSYNEQFF. The CDR3 bases are TGTGCCAGCAGCGTAGACCCTAGCGGGAGTTACAATGAGCAGTTCTTC.

This clonotype was seen a few times. The CDR3 DNA reads as TGTGCCAGCAGCTTAGAGACTAGCGGGAGTCACAGGGAGACCCAGTACTTC. This translates into CASSLETSGSHRETQYF. V and J are TRBV7-2 and TRBJ2-5, with 12 bases lining up with TRBD2. The CDR3 sequence is 17 residues long. V lost 1 base, J lost 5 bases, and 8 bases stayed unmatched. Germline values: CDR1 SGHTA, CDR2 FQGNSA.

The chain couples TRBV11-2 to TRBJ2-7; possibly TRBD1 for D (6 bases). Trimming cost V 4 bases and J 2 bases, with 18 bases left between them. Germline assignment: CDR1 SGHAT and CDR2 FQNNGV. The CDR3 contains 16 residues. The CDR3 DNA is TGTGCCAGCAGCTCCGCAAGACAGGAATTAACCTACGAGCAGTACTTC. Amino acids: CASSSARQELTYEQYF.

The rearrangement joins TRBV20-1 to TRBJ2-3; D is possibly TRBD2 (5 bases). CDR1 and CDR2 from the germline V gene are DFQATT and SNEGSKA (reference sequence). This CDR3 region has 16 residues. V lost 5 bases to trimming and J lost 2 bases, with 20 bases between them. The CDR3 nucleotides read TGCAGTGCTGGGTCCCGAGAGCGGAAACCCACAGATACGCAGTATTTT. This sequence encodes CSAGSRERKPTDTQYF.

About this clonotype: Its ends do not fully match the called genes, so a read error is possible. This chain joins TRBV20-1 and TRBJ1-2; D might be TRBD1 (5 bases). The CDR3 spans 16 residues. Germline assignment: CDR1 DFQATT and CDR2 SNEGSKA (reference sequence). The DNA for the CDR3 is TGCGGTGCTAGACTCCCCGGGACGGGGATTCTCTATGGCTACACCTTC. It encodes CGARLPGTGILYGYTF.

V usage is TRBV29-1 and J usage is TRBJ2-7; D perhaps matches TRBD2 (5 bases). The CDR3 spans 13 residues. Germline V gives CDR1 SQVTM, CDR2 ANQGSEA. V was trimmed by 5 bases and J by 0 bases, leaving 11 bases between them. The CDR3 spells CSVSGSASYEQYF. In DNA, the CDR3 is TGCAGCGTTTCCGGTAGCGCCTCCTACGAGCAGTACTTC.

This CDR3 is CASSLGWRVGREQYF. The DNA of the CDR3 is TGTGCCAGCAGCTTAGGTTGGCGGGTAGGGCGCGAGCAGTACTTC. The chain combines TRBV7-2 with TRBJ2-7; D is perhaps TRBD2 (5 bases). This CDR3 contains 15 residues. The germline V gene encodes CDR1 SGHTA and CDR2 FQGNSA. V lost 1 base and J lost 6, with 16 bases in between.

This sequence joins TRBV28 and TRBJ1-2; no clear D gene. The CDR3 sequence is 12 residues long. CDR1 MDHEN and CDR2 SYDVKM come from the germline V gene. V shed 6 bases and J shed 1 base, with 6 bases lying between them. CDR3 protein: CASRVVNYGYTF. CDR3 nucleotide sequence: TGTGCCAGCAGAGTGGTTAACTATGGCTACACCTTC.

This clonotype appeared a few times. This chain uses TRBV29-1 with TRBJ1-1; D not certain. The germline CDR1 and CDR2 sequences are SQVTM and ANQGSEA. Trimming removed 4 bases from V and 0 bases from J, with 9 bases in between. The CDR3 runs 13 residues. CDR3 loop: CSVAAELNTEAFF. The CDR3 nucleotides are TGCAGCGTTGCGGCAGAGCTGAACACTGAAGCTTTCTTT.

This sequence joins TRBV30 and TRBJ1-1; D gene ambiguous. This CDR3 has 12 residues. V lost 2 bases, J lost 1 base, and 5 bases lay in between. Looked up from germline, CDR1 is GTSNPN and CDR2 is SVGIG (reference sequence). In DNA, the CDR3 is TGTGCCTGGAGTTACACGAACACTGAAGCTTTCTTT. It codes for CAWSYTNTEAFF.

This clonotype was observed a few times. The rearrangement joins TRBV12-3 or TRBV12-4 to TRBJ2-7; no clear D gene. The CDR3 is 13 residues long. V was trimmed by 3 bases and J by 3 bases, leaving 9 bases between them. This chain's CDR3 is CASSFTSRYEQYF. The CDR3 nucleotides are TGTGCCAGCAGTTTCACAAGTCGCTACGAGCAGTACTTC.

There are a few counts of this clonotype. This chain links TRBV6-2 or TRBV6-3 with TRBJ1-5; D unresolved. The V and J ends lost 2 bases and 4 bases respectively, with 6 bases between them. CDR3 length: 13 amino acids. The V gene's germline CDR1 is MNHEY and CDR2 SVGEGT. CDR3 coding DNA: TGTGCCAGCAGTTACGTCAGGAATCAGCCCCAGCATTTT. It codes for CASSYVRNQPQHF.

Comments on this clonotype: A read error may produce the germline difference seen at one junction end. The chain recombines TRBV5-1 with TRBJ2-6; the D gene could be TRBD1 or TRBD2 (5 bases each). The CDR3 runs 18 residues. Germline CDR1 SGHRS, CDR2 YFSETQ. The CDR3: CASSSPGGGPSGANALTF. The CDR3 nucleotides are TGCGCCAGCAGCTCCCCGGGTGGGGGTCCCTCTGGGGCCAACGCCCTGACTTTC.

The J gene is TRBJ2-7, the V gene TRBV7-9; D not certain. CDR1 and CDR2 (germline): SEHNR, FQNEAQ (reference sequence). CDR3 size: 13 residues. Trimming pared 1 base from V and 10 bases from J, leaving 14 bases between. This CDR3 reads CASSLGGYVTQYF. The CDR3 DNA reads as TGTGCCAGCAGCTTAGGTGGCTATGTCACCCAGTACTTC.

This rearrangement joins TRBV3-1 to TRBJ2-2; D perhaps matches TRBD2 (5 bases). The CDR3 is 13 residues long. V lost 4 bases and J 7 bases, leaving 10 bases between the germline ends. Germline assignment: CDR1 LGHDT and CDR2 YNNKEL (reference sequence). The CDR3 here is CASSPRTGGELFF. CDR3 coding DNA: TGTGCCAGCAGCCCTCGGACTGGCGGGGAGCTGTTTTTT.

V and J are TRBV12-3 or TRBV12-4 and TRBJ1-1, with D uncertain. The length of the CDR3 is 11 residues. Trimming took 10 bases from V and 3 from J, leaving 9 bases between them. CDR3 residues: CATNSDTEAFF. The CDR3, as DNA: TGTGCCACAAACAGTGACACTGAAGCTTTCTTT.

This clonotype was seen ten or more times. J is TRBJ2-7 and V is TRBV14, with TRBD2 matching over 15 bases. V lost 4 bases to trimming and J lost 3 bases; unmatched junction nucleotides: 4. CDR3 length: 16 amino acids. Germline lookup yields CDR1 SGHDN and CDR2 FVKESK. The CDR3 coding sequence is TGTGCCAGCAGCCTGGGACTAGCGGGAGGAGGCTACGAGCAGTACTTC. Encoded protein: CASSLGLAGGGYEQYF.

This clonotype was seen ten or more times. The gene calls are TRBV7-2 and TRBJ2-7; the match to TRBD1 covers 8 bases. Looked up from germline, CDR1 is SGHTA and CDR2 is FQGNSA. The V and J ends lost 0 bases and 6 bases, in that order; junction bases with no gene match: 4. The CDR3 totals 14 residues. This CDR3 is CASSLARTGLEQYF. CDR3 bases: TGTGCCAGCAGCTTAGCGAGGACAGGGCTCGAGCAGTACTTC.

The rearrangement joins TRBV7-8 to TRBJ2-5; D remains ambiguous. The CDR3 is 15 amino acids. Germline lookup yields CDR1 SGHVS and CDR2 FQNEAQ. V dropped 5 bases and J dropped 1 base, with 14 bases sitting between them. CDR3 in amino acids: CASSQRGVSQETQYF. The DNA for the CDR3 is TGTGCCAGCAGCCAGCGCGGCGTCAGCCAAGAGACCCAGTACTTC.

The chain combines TRBV7-2 with TRBJ2-7; 12 bases align to TRBD1. V dropped 5 bases and J dropped 4; count of bases not matched to a gene: 6. CDR3 size: 15 residues. Germline CDR1 is SGHTA and CDR2 is FQGNSA. Here the CDR3 reads CASSARDRGQYEQYF. DNA of the CDR3: TGTGCCAGCAGCGCCCGGGACAGGGGGCAGTACGAGCAGTACTTC.

The V and J genes are TRBV20-1 and TRBJ2-7; the D is unclear. V was pared by 5 bases and J by 7 bases, with 21 bases between. The CDR3 is made up of 14 amino acids. Looked up from germline, CDR1 is DFQATT and CDR2 is SNEGSKA (reference sequence). CDR3 nucleotide sequence: TGCAGTGCTCCCAGGAGCTTCGGTTACAATGAGCAGTACTTC. Protein: CSAPRSFGYNEQYF.

This clonotype was seen ten or more times. The V call is TRBV12-3 or TRBV12-4, the J call TRBJ2-3, with D uncertain. The CDR3 runs to 14 residues. The germline V and J ends were trimmed by 4 bases and 0 bases, with 8 bases remaining between them. In nucleotides, the CDR3 is TGTGCCAGCAGTTGGCTCGGAAGCACAGATACGCAGTATTTT. This sequence encodes CASSWLGSTDTQYF.

The CDR3 is CASSLQLGGGEQFF. The CDR3, as DNA: TGTGCCAGCAGCTTACAACTGGGGGGTGGTGAGCAGTTCTTC. This sequence joins TRBV7-2 and TRBJ2-1; D perhaps matches TRBD2 (6 bases). There are 14 residues in the CDR3. V was pared by 2 bases and J by 9 bases, with 14 bases between. CDR1 SGHTA and CDR2 FQGNSA come from the germline V gene.

This clonotype was picked up a small number of times. This chain's CDR3 is CASSSGGQVHEQYF. The CDR3 nucleotides are TGTGCCAGCAGCTCAGGGGGGCAGGTCCACGAGCAGTACTTC. The V and J genes are TRBV7-2 and TRBJ2-7, with a tentative D call TRBD1 (7 bases). Germline V gives CDR1 SGHTA, CDR2 FQGNSA. The V and J ends lost 4 bases and 5 bases respectively, with 15 bases between them. The CDR3 has 14 amino acids.

The chain combines TRBV5-4 with TRBJ1-4; D uncertain. V was trimmed by 2 bases and J by 7 bases, leaving 12 bases between them. This CDR3 comprises 14 residues. Germline CDR1 and CDR2: SGHNT and YYREEE (reference sequence). The CDR3 coding sequence is TGTGCCAGCAGCTTCCGAGGGATCAGTGAAAAACTGTTTTTT. Its translation is CASSFRGISEKLFF.

This clonotype was recorded only once. The V and J genes are TRBV5-8 and TRBJ2-5, with 8 bases matching TRBD2. This CDR3 has 15 residues. CDR1 and CDR2 (germline): SGHTS, YDEGEE. Losses at the gene ends were 5 bases for V and 11 bases for J; bases not matched to a gene: 17. The CDR3 DNA sequence: TGTGCCAGCAGGGCAAGACTAGCGAACTCCTACGGGCAGTACTTC. It specifies CASRARLANSYGQYF.

The rearrangement links TRBV20-1 to TRBJ2-3; D uncertain. The CDR3 has 13 residues. Trimming removed 3 bases from V and 6 bases from J, with 13 bases in between. Germline CDR1 reads DFQATT; CDR2 reads SNEGSKA (reference sequence). The CDR3 region is CSASNPKSDTQYF. CDR3 sequence (DNA): TGCAGTGCTAGTAATCCCAAGTCCGATACGCAGTATTTT.